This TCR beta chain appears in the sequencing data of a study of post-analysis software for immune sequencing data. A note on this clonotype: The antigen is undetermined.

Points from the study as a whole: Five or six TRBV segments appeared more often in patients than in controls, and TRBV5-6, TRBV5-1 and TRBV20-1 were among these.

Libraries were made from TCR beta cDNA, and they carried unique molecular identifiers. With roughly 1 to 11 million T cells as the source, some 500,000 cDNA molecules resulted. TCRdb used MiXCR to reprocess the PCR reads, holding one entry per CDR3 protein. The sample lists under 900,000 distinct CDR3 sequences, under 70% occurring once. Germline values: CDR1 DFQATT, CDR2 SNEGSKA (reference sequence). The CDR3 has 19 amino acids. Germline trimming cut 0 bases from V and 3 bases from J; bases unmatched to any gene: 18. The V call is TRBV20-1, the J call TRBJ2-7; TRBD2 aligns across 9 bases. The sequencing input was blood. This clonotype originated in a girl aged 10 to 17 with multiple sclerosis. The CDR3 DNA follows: TGCAGTGCTAGAGATTTCCTGGTGTTAGCGGGAGTAGTAAACTACGAGCAGTACTTC. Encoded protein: CSARDFLVLAGVVNYEQYF.